The source of this T cell receptor (beta chain) is a study of CD8 T cells in Susac syndrome. CD8+ and CD4+ T cells from blood underwent TCR beta sequencing, which was carried out in a high-throughput format. Roughly 0.45 to 1 ug RNA was reverse transcribed with random hexamers. immunoSEQ multiplex PCR amplified TCR beta CDR3 across 54 Vbeta, 13 Jbeta. In TCRdb, the immunoSEQ multiplex PCR reads were re-called with MiXCR into one record per CDR3 protein. This repertoire shows roughly 88,000 distinct CDR3 sequences, 95% to 96% found once; its top ten account for approximately 0.39%. With 3 bases removed from V and 1 base from J, the gap between germline ends came to 6 bases. The length of the CDR3 is 13 residues. CDR1 is SGHTA, CDR2 FQGTGA, per germline.

The V and J genes are TRBV7-3 and TRBJ1-1; D is ambiguous. The sequenced sample consisted of CD8+ T cells from PBMCs. The clonotype comes from a human donor with Susac syndrome. CDR3 nucleotides: TGTGCCAGCAGCTTCAAGAGGAACACTGAAGCTTTCTTT. Translation gives CASSFKRNTEAFF.